Below, one T cell receptor beta chain is given with its context. This record belongs to a study of blood T cell repertoires in COVID-19. Assay used: immunoSEQ multiplex PCR; TCRdb lists only in-frame clones, some missing. The table has fewer than 600,000 clones, 89% seen once. The sample taken for sequencing was peripheral blood. The receptor comes from a man between 18 and 35 years old with COVID-19, enrolled during active disease.

CDR3 protein: CASSAPTQGSTEAFF. CDR3 sequence (DNA): TGTGCCAGCAGTGCCCCCACTCAGGGAAGCACTGAAGCTTTCTTT. The V gene is TRBV27, the J gene TRBJ1-1; D is possibly TRBD1 (5 bases). The germline V and J ends were trimmed by 5 bases and 4 bases, with 17 bases remaining between them. The CDR3 is 15 amino acids. Germline V lookup: CDR1 MNHEY, CDR2 SMNVEV (reference sequence).